One and the same sample provided the 21 T cell receptor beta chains below, sequenced in a study of T cells in AML relapse after transplant. Amplification used RNA template and a modified RACE PCR instead of multiplex PCR. Using its own MiXCR run on the PCR reads, TCRdb lists one record per CDR3 protein. The sample lists about 3,500 distinct CDR3 sequences, about 11% occurring once. The sample in question was bone marrow, either the whole sample or a sorted T cell fraction (not recorded which), obtained in complete remission. These receptors all stem from a human donor who had a stem cell transplant for acute myeloid leukemia. Some T cells may have come from the graft donor.

This clonotype is judged medium-sized (0.01 to 0.1%). The chain recombines TRBV18 with TRBJ1-2, with 10 bases fitting TRBD1. CDR1 is KGHSH, CDR2 LQKENI, per germline. V was clipped by 5 bases and J by 11 bases; unmatched bases: 14. CDR3 length: 15 amino acids. The CDR3 DNA follows: TGTGCCAGCTCATCTCCGGGACAGGGGCTATGGCGGTACACCTTC. This encodes CASSSPGQGLWRYTF.

In its sample, this clonotype ranks as medium-sized. This chain joins TRBV9 and TRBJ2-2; D call uncertain. V gave up 4 bases and J gave up 3 bases, with 4 bases separating them. Germline CDR1 is SGDLS and CDR2 is YYNGEE. The CDR3 loop spans 12 amino acids. CDR3 coding DNA: TGTGCCAGCAGCTCTTACACCGGGGAGCTGTTTTTT. As protein: CASSSYTGELFF.

This clonotype is medium-sized. The V gene is TRBV6-2 or TRBV6-3, the J gene TRBJ1-5; 8 bases are shared with TRBD1. Germline V lookup: CDR1 MNHEY, CDR2 SVGEGT. The trim removed 6 bases at V and 2 bases at J, leaving 0 bases unmatched. The CDR3 is made up of 13 amino acids. The CDR3 bases are TGTGCCAGCAGGGGACAGGGCAATCAGCCCCAGCATTTT. Amino acid sequence: CASRGQGNQPQHF.

This clonotype occurred many times. The rearrangement joins TRBV3-1 to TRBJ2-7; TRBD1 matches 7 bases. V was pared by 0 bases and J by 5 bases, with 7 bases of the junction left unmatched. The CDR3 contains 15 residues. The germline V gene has CDR1 LGHDT and CDR2 YNNKEL (reference sequence). CDR3 in DNA: TGTGCCAGCAGCCAAGACGGACAGGTCCCGCACGAGCAGTACTTC. This gives the protein CASSQDGQVPHEQYF.

In its sample, this clonotype is medium-sized. The CDR3 protein is CSVGTDTQYF. The CDR3 DNA is TGCAGCGTCGGCACAGATACGCAGTATTTT. The chain joins TRBV29-1 to TRBJ2-3; D gene uncertain. This CDR3 contains 10 residues. V lost 6 bases, J lost 1 base, and 2 bases lay in between. Germline V gene data show CDR1 as SQVTM and CDR2 as ANQGSEA.

This clonotype is a singleton in its sample. Mismatch with germline at one junction end may stem from a read error. This chain uses TRBV24-1 with TRBJ2-2, with D possibly being TRBD2 (6 bases). The CDR3 is 16 amino acids. Germline V lookup: CDR1 KGHDR, CDR2 SFDVKD. In nucleotides, the CDR3 is TGTGTCACCAGTGAACCAAGCACCGGGACTACCGGGGAGCTGTTTTTT. Translating gives CVTSEPSTGTTGELFF.

In regard to this clonotype: Given a much more abundant clone one base away, this may be a read error. The chain links TRBV28 to TRBJ1-1; a weak D match, TRBD1 (6 bases). V lost 6 bases and J lost 5, with 16 bases in between. There are 14 residues in the CDR3. From germline, CDR1 is MDHEN and CDR2 SYDVKM. The CDR3 here is CASRPTGLQTEAFF. In DNA form, the CDR3 reads TGTGCCAGCAGGCCAACAGGGTTACAAACTGAAGCTTTCTTT.

The J gene is TRBJ2-1, the V gene TRBV7-2, with TRBD2 identical over 8 bases. CDR3 length equals 14 residues. Germline V gene lookup returns CDR1 SGHTA and CDR2 FQGNSA. Trimming removed 5 bases from V and 3 bases from J; junction bases left unmatched: 3. CDR3 sequence reads: CASSLRGDYNEQFF. In nucleotides, the CDR3 is TGTGCCAGCAGCCTGCGGGGGGACTACAATGAGCAGTTCTTC.

This clonotype is judged large. This chain links TRBV5-6 with TRBJ2-1; D not certain. The CDR3 extends over 16 amino acids. Germline V gene data show CDR1 as SGHDT and CDR2 as YYEEEE. Trimming took off 4 bases at V and 3 bases at J, with 17 bases between the two ends. CDR3 sequence reads: CASSLPFDLLYNEQFF. CDR3 in DNA: TGTGCCAGCAGCCTTCCTTTTGACCTTCTCTACAATGAGCAGTTCTTC.

This clonotype ranks as medium-sized. The chain recombines TRBV4-3 with TRBJ1-2; no definite D call. V lost 1 base and J lost 3, with 15 bases in between. There are 16 residues in the CDR3. From germline, CDR1 is LGHNA and CDR2 YSLEER. In DNA, the CDR3 is TGCGCCAGCAGCCAAGTTCCAATCCAGCAGGACTATGGCTACACCTTC. It translates to CASSQVPIQQDYGYTF.

This clonotype turned up a few times. The chain uses TRBV28 and TRBJ1-5; 9 bases line up with TRBD1. Germline CDR1 MDHEN, CDR2 SYDVKM. This CDR3 contains 15 residues. Trimming removed 0 bases from V and 5 bases from J; junction bases left unmatched: 2. This chain's CDR3 is CASSLWDRGYQPQHF. The CDR3 nucleotides read TGTGCCAGCAGTTTATGGGACAGGGGATATCAGCCCCAGCATTTT.

This clonotype ranks as medium-sized. The chain is built from TRBV6-6 and TRBJ1-1; D call uncertain. V was clipped by 2 bases and J by 6 bases, with 10 bases between them. Per the germline V gene, CDR1 is MNHNY and CDR2 is SVGAGI (reference sequence). The CDR3 spans 13 residues. The CDR3 region is CASSYETRAEAFF. CDR3 DNA sequence: TGTGCCAGCAGTTACGAGACCCGGGCTGAAGCTTTCTTT.

This clonotype is termed large (0.1 to 1%). CDR3 loop: CASPPPTDSSGNTIYF. CDR3 nucleotide sequence: TGTGCCAGCCCCCCTCCTACTGATTCCTCTGGAAACACCATATATTTT. The chain has TRBV12-3 or TRBV12-4 and TRBJ1-3; no definite D call. Deletions cut 8 bases from V and 0 bases from J, with 17 bases between. The length of the CDR3 is 16 residues.

In its sample, this clonotype was seen a few times. This chain links TRBV5-1 with TRBJ2-6; 9 positions agree with TRBD2. Germline CDR1 reads SGHRS; CDR2 reads YFSETQ. CDR3 length: 18 residues. V shed 0 bases and J 3 bases; nucleotides not matched to a gene: 7. The CDR3 nucleotides are TGCGCCAGCAGCTTGGGGCTAGCGGGGATCGGTGGGGCCAACGTCCTGACTTTC. Translation: CASSLGLAGIGGANVLTF.

A note on this clonotype: This clone may be a read error of a much larger clone one base away. This chain uses TRBV7-3 with TRBJ2-1, with 8 positions matching TRBD2. The CDR3 is 13 residues long. CDR1 and CDR2 from the germline V gene are SGHTA and FQGTGA. The chain's CDR3 is CASMPGGGNEKFF. The CDR3 DNA reads TGTGCCAGCATGCCCGGGGGGGGAAATGAGAAGTTCTTC.

By proportion, this clonotype is medium-sized. The CDR3 spells CASGQGRGNNEQFF. The CDR3 DNA reads as TGTGCCAGCGGACAGGGGAGGGGAAACAATGAGCAGTTCTTC. This chain joins TRBV7-9 and TRBJ2-1; 9 nucleotides align to TRBD1. Trimming cost V 8 bases and J 5 bases; bases outside gene matches: 7. Per germline, CDR1 SEHNR and CDR2 FQNEAQ (reference sequence). The CDR3 contains 14 residues.

In regard to this clonotype: This clone may be a read error of a much larger clone one base away. This chain connects TRBV13 to TRBJ2-1, with a tentative D call TRBD1 (5 bases). CDR1 is PRHDT and CDR2 is FYEKMQ in the germline V gene (reference sequence). The CDR3 length is 13 residues. Trimming left V 5 bases short and J 9 bases short, with 14 bases between. The CDR3 bases are TGTGCCAGCAGCCCGGACACCAACAGTGAGCAGTTCTTC. Its translation is CASSPDTNSEQFF.

This clonotype was seen more than once but under ten times. The gene calls are TRBV11-1 and TRBJ2-2; D may be TRBD2 (7 bases). Trimming stripped 3 bases from V and 3 bases from J, with 14 bases between. Germline assignment: CDR1 SGHAT and CDR2 FQDESV (reference sequence). The CDR3 covers 16 residues. The CDR3 is CASSFLGGRYTGELFF. DNA of the CDR3: TGTGCCAGCAGCTTCTTGGGGGGGCGATACACCGGGGAGCTGTTTTTT.

Sample share makes this clonotype medium-sized. The chain couples TRBV30 to TRBJ1-2; D remains ambiguous. V lost 2 bases and J lost 6, with 13 bases in between. This CDR3 is 13 amino acids long. The germline V gene has CDR1 GTSNPN and CDR2 SVGIG (reference sequence). CDR3 DNA: TGTGCCTGGAGTCGTGGTGGTGGAGATGGCTACACCTTC. Protein product: CAWSRGGGDGYTF.

By sample share, this clonotype is medium-sized. V gene TRBV4-3 combines with J gene TRBJ2-3, with no clear D. V lost 0 bases and J lost 7, with 11 bases in between. This CDR3 has 14 amino acids. Germline loops: CDR1 LGHNA, CDR2 YSLEER. The DNA of the CDR3 is TGCGCCAGCAGCCAAGATTCGGGTCCCTATACGCAGTATTTT. Translating gives CASSQDSGPYTQYF.

The rearrangement joins TRBV5-1 to TRBJ1-4, with D possibly being TRBD1 (5 bases). V dropped 0 bases and J dropped 14 bases, with 17 bases sitting between them. Germline V gene data show CDR1 as SGHRS and CDR2 as YFSETQ. The CDR3 loop spans 14 amino acids. The CDR3 DNA reads as TGCGCCAGCAGCTTGGGACCGGCAAGGGGTCAGCTGTTTTTT. It translates to CASSLGPARGQLFF. Full variable domain (rest looked up from reference TRBV5-1 and TRBJ1-4): KAGVTQTPRYLIKTRGQQVTLSCSPISGHRSVSWYQQTPGQGLQFLFEYFSETQRNKGNFPGRFSGRQFSNSRSEMNVSTLELGDSALYLCASSLGPARGQLFFGSGTQLSVL.